This T cell receptor (beta chain) originates from a study of blood T cell repertoires in COVID-19. Study at large: COVID-19 samples from acute and convalescent phases originated in the United States, Italy and Spain.

V dropped 0 bases and J dropped 1 base, with 9 bases sitting between them. Germline loops: CDR1 LGHNA, CDR2 YSLEER. The CDR3 is 15 residues long. The cohort comprised adults aged roughly 18 to 90 years residing in 20 to 30 US areas. Assignment of participants to cohorts was predicated upon participant-reported clinical history. Contact with a PCR-confirmed or clinician-diagnosed COVID-19 case occurred within 2 weeks of entry. The data were produced by immunoSEQ multiplex PCR, yet TCRdb's version contains in-frame clones alone and is incomplete. The profile shows approximately 220,000 clones, 83% of them singletons.

This clonotype originated in a woman in her thirties or forties who had been exposed to COVID-19. The genes are TRBV4-3 and TRBJ1-1; D not resolved. The specimen was PBMCs or T cells enriched from blood (not recorded which). The CDR3 DNA follows: TGCGCCAGCAGCCAAGATCGCGGTGAGAACACTGAAGCTTTCTTT. This sequence encodes CASSQDRGENTEAFF.